The entry below gives a single T cell receptor (beta chain) sequence along with its context. The sample is drawn from a study of blood T cell repertoires in COVID-19. Study information: Sites in the United States, Italy and Spain provided acute and convalescent COVID-19 samples. Nucleic acid was either cDNA or gDNA, and it came from T cells, B-cell-depleted T cells, or PBMCs.

This CDR3 comprises 14 residues. Germline V gene sequence: CDR1 SQVTM, CDR2 ANQGSEA. The V end lost 0 bases, the J end lost 4 bases, and 9 bases lay between the germline ends. Seattle-derived patients entered the study during active infection and were followed longitudinally. Source study methods: Estimation of nucleated cell counts was performed using reference gene primer amplification. Some clones are missing from TCRdb's copy, which holds only in-frame ones; the method was immunoSEQ multiplex PCR. D and trimming come from the DNA, and the V and J calls and clone size come from that table. The sample includes about 200,000 clones, roughly 82% of them seen just once.

The TCR was taken from a woman aged 60-70 years with COVID-19, enrolled during active disease. The chain uses TRBV29-1 and TRBJ1-4; D perhaps matches TRBD1 (5 bases). The sample comprised peripheral blood. The CDR3 here is CSVEDGGVNEKLFF. CDR3 in DNA: TGCAGCGTTGAAGACGGGGGGGTTAATGAAAAACTGTTTTTT.